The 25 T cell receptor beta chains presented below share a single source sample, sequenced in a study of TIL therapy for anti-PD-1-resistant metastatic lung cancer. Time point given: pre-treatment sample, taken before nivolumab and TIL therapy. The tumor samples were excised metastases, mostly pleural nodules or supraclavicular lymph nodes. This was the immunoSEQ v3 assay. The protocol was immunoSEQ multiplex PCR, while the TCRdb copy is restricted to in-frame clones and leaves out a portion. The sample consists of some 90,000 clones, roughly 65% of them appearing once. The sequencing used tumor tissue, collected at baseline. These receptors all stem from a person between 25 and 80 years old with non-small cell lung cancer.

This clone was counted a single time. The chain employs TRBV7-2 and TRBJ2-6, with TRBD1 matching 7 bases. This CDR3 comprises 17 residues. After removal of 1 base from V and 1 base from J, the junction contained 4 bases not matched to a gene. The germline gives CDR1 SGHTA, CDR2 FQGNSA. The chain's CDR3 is CASSLVGRGSGANVLTF. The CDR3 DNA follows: TGTGCCAGCAGCTTAGTTGGCAGGGGGTCTGGGGCCAACGTCCTGACTTTC.

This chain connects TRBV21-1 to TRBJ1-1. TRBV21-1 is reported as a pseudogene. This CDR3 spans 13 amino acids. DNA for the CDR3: TGTGCCAGCAGCAAAGCGCATCTCCCTGAAGCTTTCTTT. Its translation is CASSKAHLPEAFF.

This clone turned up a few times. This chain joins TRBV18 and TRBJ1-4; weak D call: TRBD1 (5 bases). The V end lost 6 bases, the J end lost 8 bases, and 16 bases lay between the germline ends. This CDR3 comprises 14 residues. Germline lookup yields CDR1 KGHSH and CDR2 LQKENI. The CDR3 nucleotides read TGTGCCAGCTCCCTAGAACTCGAGGGGGAAAAACTGTTTTTT. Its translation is CASSLELEGEKLFF.

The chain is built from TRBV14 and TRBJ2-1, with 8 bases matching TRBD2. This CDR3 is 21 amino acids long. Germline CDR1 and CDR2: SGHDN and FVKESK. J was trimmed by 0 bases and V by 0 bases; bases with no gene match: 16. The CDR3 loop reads CASSQDFSAREVSGSYNEQFF. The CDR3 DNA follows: TGTGCCAGCAGCCAAGATTTTAGTGCGCGGGAGGTCTCAGGCTCCTACAATGAGCAGTTCTTC.

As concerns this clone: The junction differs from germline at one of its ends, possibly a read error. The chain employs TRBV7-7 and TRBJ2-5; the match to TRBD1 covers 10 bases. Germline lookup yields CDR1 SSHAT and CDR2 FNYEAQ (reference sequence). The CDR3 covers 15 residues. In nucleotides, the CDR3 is TGTGCTAGCAGCACCGGGACAGGGGTCCAAGAGACCCAGTACTTC. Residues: CASSTGTGVQETQYF.

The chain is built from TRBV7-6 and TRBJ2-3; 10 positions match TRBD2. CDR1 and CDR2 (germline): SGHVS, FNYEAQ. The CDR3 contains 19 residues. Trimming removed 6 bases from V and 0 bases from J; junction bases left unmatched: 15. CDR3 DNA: TGTGCCAGCAGATCCGTCGAAAGGACTAGCGGATCTAGCACAGATACGCAGTATTTT. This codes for CASRSVERTSGSSTDTQYF.

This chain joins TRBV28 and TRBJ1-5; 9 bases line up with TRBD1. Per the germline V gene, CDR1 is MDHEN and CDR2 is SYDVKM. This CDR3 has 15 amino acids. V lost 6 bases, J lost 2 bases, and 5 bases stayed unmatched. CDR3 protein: CASRFRDRGNQPQHF. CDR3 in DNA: TGTGCCAGCAGATTCCGGGACAGGGGCAATCAGCCCCAGCATTTT.

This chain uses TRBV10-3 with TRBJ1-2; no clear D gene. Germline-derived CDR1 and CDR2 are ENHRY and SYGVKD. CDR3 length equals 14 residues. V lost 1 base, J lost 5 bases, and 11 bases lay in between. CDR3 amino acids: CAISELDPSYGYTF. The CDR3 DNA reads TGTGCCATCAGTGAGTTAGATCCGTCGTATGGCTACACCTTC.

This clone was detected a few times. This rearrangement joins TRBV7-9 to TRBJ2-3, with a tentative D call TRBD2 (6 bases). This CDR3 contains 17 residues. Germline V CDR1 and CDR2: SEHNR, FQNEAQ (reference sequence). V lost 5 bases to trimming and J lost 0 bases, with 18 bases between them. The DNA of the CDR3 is TGTGCCAGCAGCCACTCCGGGACTGGTATTAGCACAGATACGCAGTATTTT. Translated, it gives CASSHSGTGISTDTQYF.

In DNA, the CDR3 is TGTGCCAGCAGACGACTCACTTGGGGTGAAAAACTGTTTTTT. Translating gives CASRRLTWGEKLFF. The V gene is TRBV28, the J gene TRBJ1-4; D is undetermined. CDR1 is MDHEN, CDR2 SYDVKM, per germline. The CDR3 has 14 amino acids. Trimming pared 6 bases from V and 7 bases from J, leaving 15 bases between.

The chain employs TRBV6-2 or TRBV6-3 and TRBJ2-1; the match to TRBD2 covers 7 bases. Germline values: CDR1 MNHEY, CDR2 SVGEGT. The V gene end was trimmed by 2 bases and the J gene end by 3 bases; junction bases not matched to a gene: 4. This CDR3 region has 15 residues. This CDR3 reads CASSYIGLGYNEQFF. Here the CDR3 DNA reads TGTGCCAGCAGTTACATAGGACTAGGCTACAATGAGCAGTTCTTC.

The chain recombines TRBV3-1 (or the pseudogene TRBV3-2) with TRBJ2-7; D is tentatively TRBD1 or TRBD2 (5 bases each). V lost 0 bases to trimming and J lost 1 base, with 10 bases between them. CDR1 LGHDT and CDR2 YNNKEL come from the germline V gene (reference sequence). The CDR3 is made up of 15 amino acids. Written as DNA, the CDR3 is TGTGCCAGCAGCCAAGAGGGACGGGGTTCCTACGAGCAGTACTTC. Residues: CASSQEGRGSYEQYF.

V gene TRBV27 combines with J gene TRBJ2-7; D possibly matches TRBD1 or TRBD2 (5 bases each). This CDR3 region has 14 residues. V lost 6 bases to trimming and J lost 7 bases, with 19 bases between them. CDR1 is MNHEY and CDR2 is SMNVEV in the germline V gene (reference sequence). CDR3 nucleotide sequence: TGTGCCAGCAGGTCACCGTGGGGCAGAGGGGAGCAGTACTTC. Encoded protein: CASRSPWGRGEQYF.

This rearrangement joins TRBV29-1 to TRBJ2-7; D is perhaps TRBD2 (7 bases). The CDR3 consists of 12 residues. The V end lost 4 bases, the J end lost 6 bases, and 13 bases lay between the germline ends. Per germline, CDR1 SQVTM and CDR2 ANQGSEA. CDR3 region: CSVVKAGAEQYF. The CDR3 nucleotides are TGCAGCGTTGTAAAGGCGGGGGCCGAGCAGTACTTC.

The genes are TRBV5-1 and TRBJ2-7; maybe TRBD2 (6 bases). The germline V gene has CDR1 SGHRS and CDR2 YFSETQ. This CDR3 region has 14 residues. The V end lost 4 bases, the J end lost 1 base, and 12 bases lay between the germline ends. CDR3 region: CASSLGGDSYEQYF. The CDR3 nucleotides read TGCGCCAGCAGCCTCGGGGGAGATTCCTACGAGCAGTACTTC.

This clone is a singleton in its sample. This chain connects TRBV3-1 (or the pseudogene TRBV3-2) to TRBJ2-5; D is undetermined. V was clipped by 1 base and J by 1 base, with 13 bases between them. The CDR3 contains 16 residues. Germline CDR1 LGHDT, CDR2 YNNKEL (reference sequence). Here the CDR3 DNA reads TGTGCCAGCAGCCAAGTAGCCCGGGTCTTCCAAGAGACCCAGTACTTC. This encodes CASSQVARVFQETQYF.

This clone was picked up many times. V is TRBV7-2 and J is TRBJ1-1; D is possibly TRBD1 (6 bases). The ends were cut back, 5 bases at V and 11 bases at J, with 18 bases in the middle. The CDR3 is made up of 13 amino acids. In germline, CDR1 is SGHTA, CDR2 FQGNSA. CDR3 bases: TGTGCCAGCAGCGGAAACCCCGGGGGGCGTGCTTTCTTT. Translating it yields CASSGNPGGRAFF.

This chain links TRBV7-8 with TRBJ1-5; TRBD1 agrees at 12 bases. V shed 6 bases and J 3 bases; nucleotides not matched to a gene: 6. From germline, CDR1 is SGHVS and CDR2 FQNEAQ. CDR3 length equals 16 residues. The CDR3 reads CASSTGTGGHNQPQHF. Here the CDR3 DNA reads TGTGCCAGCAGTACCGGGACAGGGGGCCACAATCAGCCCCAGCATTTT.

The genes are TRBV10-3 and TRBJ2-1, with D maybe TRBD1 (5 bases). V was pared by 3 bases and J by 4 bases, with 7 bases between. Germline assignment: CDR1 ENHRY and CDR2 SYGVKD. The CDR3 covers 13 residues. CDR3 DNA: TGTGCCATCAGTGAAAGACAGTACAATGAGCAGTTCTTC. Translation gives CAISERQYNEQFF.

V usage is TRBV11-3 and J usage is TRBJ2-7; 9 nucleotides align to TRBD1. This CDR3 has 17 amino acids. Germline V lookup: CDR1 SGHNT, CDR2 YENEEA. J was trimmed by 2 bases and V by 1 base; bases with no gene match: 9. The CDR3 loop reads CASSLGAGTGTTYEQYF. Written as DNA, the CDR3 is TGTGCCAGCAGCTTAGGGGCCGGGACAGGGACAACCTACGAGCAGTACTTC.

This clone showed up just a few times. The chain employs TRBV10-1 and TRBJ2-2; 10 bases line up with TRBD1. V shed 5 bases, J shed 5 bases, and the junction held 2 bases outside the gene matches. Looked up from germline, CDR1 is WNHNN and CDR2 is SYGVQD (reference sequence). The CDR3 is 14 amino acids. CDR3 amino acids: CASSWDRGTGELFF. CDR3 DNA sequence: TGCGCCAGCAGTTGGGACAGGGGTACCGGGGAGCTGTTTTTT.

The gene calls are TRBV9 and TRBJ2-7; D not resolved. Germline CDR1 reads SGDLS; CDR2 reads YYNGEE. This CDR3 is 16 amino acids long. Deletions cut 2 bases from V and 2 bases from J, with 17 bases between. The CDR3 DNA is TGTGCCAGCAGCGTGAGTGGAACGCCTTTGCCCTACGAGCAGTACTTC. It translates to CASSVSGTPLPYEQYF.

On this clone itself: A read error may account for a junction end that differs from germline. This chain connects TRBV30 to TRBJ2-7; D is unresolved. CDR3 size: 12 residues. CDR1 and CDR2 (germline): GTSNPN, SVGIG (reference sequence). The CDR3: CAWSATSHEQYF. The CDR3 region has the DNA TGTGCCTGGAGTGCGACCTCCCACGAGCAGTACTTC.

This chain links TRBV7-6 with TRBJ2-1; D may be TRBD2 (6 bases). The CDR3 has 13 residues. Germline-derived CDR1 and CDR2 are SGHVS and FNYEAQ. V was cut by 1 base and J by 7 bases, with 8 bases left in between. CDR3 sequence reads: CASSLGTINEQFF. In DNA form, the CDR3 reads TGTGCCAGCAGCTTAGGGACTATTAATGAGCAGTTCTTC.

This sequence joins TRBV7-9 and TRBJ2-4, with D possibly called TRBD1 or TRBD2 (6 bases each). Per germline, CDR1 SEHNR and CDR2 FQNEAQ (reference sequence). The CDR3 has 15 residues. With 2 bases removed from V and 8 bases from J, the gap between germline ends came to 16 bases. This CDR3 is CASSLRGPEVDIQYF. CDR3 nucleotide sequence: TGTGCCAGCAGCTTACGGGGGCCGGAGGTTGACATTCAGTACTTC.